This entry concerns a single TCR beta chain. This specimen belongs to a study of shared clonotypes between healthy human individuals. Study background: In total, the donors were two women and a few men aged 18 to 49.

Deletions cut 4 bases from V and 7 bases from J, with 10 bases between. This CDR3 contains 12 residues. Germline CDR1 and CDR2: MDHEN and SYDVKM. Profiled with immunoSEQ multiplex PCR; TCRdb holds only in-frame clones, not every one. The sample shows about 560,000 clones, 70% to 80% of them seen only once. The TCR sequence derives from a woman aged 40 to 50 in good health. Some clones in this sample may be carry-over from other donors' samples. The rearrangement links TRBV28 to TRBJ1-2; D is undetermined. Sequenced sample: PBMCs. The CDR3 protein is CASSSPFSGYTF. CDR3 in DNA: TGTGCCAGCAGTTCTCCCTTTAGTGGCTACACCTTC.